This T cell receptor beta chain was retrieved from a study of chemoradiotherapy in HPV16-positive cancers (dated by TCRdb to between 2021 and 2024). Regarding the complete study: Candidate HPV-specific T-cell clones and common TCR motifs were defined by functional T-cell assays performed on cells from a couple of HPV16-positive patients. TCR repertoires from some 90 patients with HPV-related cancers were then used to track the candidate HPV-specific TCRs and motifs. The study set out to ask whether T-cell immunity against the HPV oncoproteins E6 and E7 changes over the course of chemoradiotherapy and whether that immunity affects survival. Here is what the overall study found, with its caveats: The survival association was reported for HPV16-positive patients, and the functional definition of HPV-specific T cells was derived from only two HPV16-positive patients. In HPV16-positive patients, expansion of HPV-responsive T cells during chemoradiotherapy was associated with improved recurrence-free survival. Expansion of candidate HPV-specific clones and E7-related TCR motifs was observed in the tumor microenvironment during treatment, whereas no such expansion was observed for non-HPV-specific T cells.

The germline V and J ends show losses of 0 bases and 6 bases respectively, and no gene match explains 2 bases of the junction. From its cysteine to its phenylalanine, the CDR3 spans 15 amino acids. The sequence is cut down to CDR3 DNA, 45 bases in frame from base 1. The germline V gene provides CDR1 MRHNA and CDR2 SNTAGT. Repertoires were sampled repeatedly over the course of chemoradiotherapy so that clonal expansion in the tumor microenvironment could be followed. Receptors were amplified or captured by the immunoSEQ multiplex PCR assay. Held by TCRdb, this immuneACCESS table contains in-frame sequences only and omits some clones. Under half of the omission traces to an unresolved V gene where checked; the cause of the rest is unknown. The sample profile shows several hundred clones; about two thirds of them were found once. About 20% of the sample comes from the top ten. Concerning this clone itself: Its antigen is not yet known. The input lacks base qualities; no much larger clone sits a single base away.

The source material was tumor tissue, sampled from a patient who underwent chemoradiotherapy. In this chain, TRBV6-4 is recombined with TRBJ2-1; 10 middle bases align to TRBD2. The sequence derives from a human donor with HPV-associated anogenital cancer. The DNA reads TGTGCCAGCAGTGACTCGAGCGGGGGGGCCAATGAGCAGTTCTTC. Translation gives CASSDSSGGANEQFF.